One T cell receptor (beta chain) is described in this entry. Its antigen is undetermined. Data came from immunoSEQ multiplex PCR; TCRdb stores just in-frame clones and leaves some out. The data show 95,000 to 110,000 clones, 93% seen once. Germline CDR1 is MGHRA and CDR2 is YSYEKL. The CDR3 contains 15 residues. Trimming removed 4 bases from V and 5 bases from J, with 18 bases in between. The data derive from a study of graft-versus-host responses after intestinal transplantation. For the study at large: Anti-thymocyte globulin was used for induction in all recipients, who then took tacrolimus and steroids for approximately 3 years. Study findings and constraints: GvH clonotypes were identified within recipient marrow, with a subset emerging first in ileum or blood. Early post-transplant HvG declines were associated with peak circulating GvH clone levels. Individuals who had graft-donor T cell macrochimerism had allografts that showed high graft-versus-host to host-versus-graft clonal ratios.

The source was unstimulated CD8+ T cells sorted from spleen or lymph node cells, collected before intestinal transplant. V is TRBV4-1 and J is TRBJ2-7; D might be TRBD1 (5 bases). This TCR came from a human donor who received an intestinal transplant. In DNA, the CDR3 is TGCGCCAGCAGCCGGGGCCCGGGCCAGTCGGACGAGCAGTACTTC. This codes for CASSRGPGQSDEQYF.